These 31 T cell receptor beta chains were all obtained from the same sample, sequenced in a study of identical twins (dated by TCRdb to about 2016). The protocol used for the library was 5' RACE. Data came from an Illumina HiSeq 2000. TCRdb reran the public reads through fastp at Q25 and MiXCR, keeping productive beta chains. Each entry is one CDR3 protein sequence, shown with its most common DNA and genes. Within this sample are a few hundred thousand distinct CDR3 sequences, with under 9% of them counted one time only. 2.1% of the sample is in the top ten clones. The sample also formed part of further work on yellow fever vaccine responses in identical twins.

The source material was memory (CD45RO+) T cells sorted from blood. The sample's cell subset or site label, in plain terms: CD45RO+ enriched T cells. Source of these receptors: a woman aged 18-29 years in good health.

This rearrangement joins TRBV7-8 to TRBJ2-5, with TRBD2 identical over 7 bases. The length of the CDR3 is 18 residues. J gave up 2 bases and V 5 bases, and 17 bases lay outside the gene matches. Germline V gene lookup returns CDR1 SGHVS and CDR2 FQNEAQ. In nucleotides, the CDR3 is TGTGCCAGCAGCCTCGTTCAATCATCCGGGACTACACAAGAGACCCAGTACTTC. It specifies CASSLVQSSGTTQETQYF. The full variable domain, completed using reference TRBV7-8 and TRBJ2-5, is GAGVSQSPRYKVAKRGQDVALRCDPISGHVSLFWYQQALGQGPEFLTYFQNEAQLDKSGLPSDRFFAERPEGSVSTLKIQRTQQEDSAVYLCASSLVQSSGTTQETQYFGPGTRLLVL.

This clonotype was counted at least ten times. V usage is TRBV6-4 and J usage is TRBJ2-1; possibly TRBD2 for D (5 bases). Germline V gene sequence: CDR1 MRHNA, CDR2 SNTAGT. The CDR3 runs 19 residues. The ends were cut back, 6 bases at V and 7 bases at J, with 31 bases in the middle. The CDR3 loop reads CASSARSSFGGRKDNEQFF. CDR3 in DNA: TGTGCCAGCAGCGCCAGGTCCTCCTTCGGCGGGCGGAAAGATAATGAGCAGTTCTTC.

This clonotype was seen a few times. V gene TRBV7-2 combines with J gene TRBJ2-7; D possibly corresponds to TRBD2 (6 bases). The CDR3 spans 13 residues. V gave up 5 bases and J gave up 6 bases, with 14 bases separating them. Germline V lookup: CDR1 SGHTA, CDR2 FQGNSA. CDR3 DNA: TGTGCCAGCAGCCCCCACTTGGGGGGCGAGCAGTACTTC. This translates into CASSPHLGGEQYF.

At least ten counts were recorded for this clonotype. V is TRBV5-6 and J is TRBJ2-5; 8 bases map to TRBD2. Trimming at V came to 4 bases and at J to 5 bases, leaving 13 bases not matched to a gene. The CDR3 runs to 16 residues. Germline V gene data show CDR1 as SGHDT and CDR2 as YYEEEE. The CDR3 loop is CASSRGGISLFETQYF. In nucleotides, the CDR3 is TGTGCCAGCAGCCGGGGGGGAATTTCGCTCTTCGAGACCCAGTACTTC.

This clonotype was counted many times. This rearrangement joins TRBV29-1 to TRBJ1-1, with D tentatively TRBD1 (5 bases). The length of the CDR3 is 13 residues. The V and J ends lost 4 bases and 0 bases respectively, with 9 bases between them. Germline V gives CDR1 SQVTM, CDR2 ANQGSEA. In DNA, the CDR3 is TGCAGCGTTGCGGGACGGATGAACACTGAAGCTTTCTTT. This encodes CSVAGRMNTEAFF.

The chain recombines TRBV11-2 with TRBJ2-5; D might be TRBD2 (6 bases). Germline assignment: CDR1 SGHAT and CDR2 FQNNGV. The V end lost 4 bases, the J end lost 5 bases, and 20 bases lay between the germline ends. CDR3 size: 16 residues. CDR3 sequence reads: CASSSGTGLGRETQYF. DNA for the CDR3: TGTGCCAGCAGCTCCGGGACTGGACTCGGTCGGGAGACCCAGTACTTC. Full variable domain (remainder filled in from reference TRBV11-2 and TRBJ2-5): EAGVAQSPRYKIIEKRQSVAFWCNPISGHATLYWYQQILGQGPKLLIQFQNNGVVDDSQLPKDRFSAERLKGVDSTLKIQPAKLEDSAVYLCASSSGTGLGRETQYFGPGTRLLVL.

This clonotype was recorded at least ten times. This chain uses TRBV5-1 with TRBJ2-1; 8 bases are a match to TRBD2. The length of the CDR3 is 14 residues. Trimming took 4 bases from V and 2 from J; bases not matched to a gene: 2. Germline values: CDR1 SGHRS, CDR2 YFSETQ. The CDR3 sequence: CASSDGGAYNEQFF. The CDR3 region has the DNA TGCGCCAGCAGCGACGGGGGGGCCTACAATGAGCAGTTCTTC.

This clonotype occurred many times. The chain recombines TRBV24-1 with TRBJ2-7; tentatively, D is TRBD1 or TRBD2 (5 bases each). Germline V CDR1 and CDR2: KGHDR, SFDVKD. This CDR3 has 20 residues. V lost 0 bases and J 2 bases, leaving 25 bases between the germline ends. CDR3 sequence reads: CATSDLNPGQRGAAAYEQYF. The CDR3 region has the DNA TGTGCCACCAGTGATTTGAACCCTGGACAACGGGGAGCCGCGGCCTACGAGCAGTACTTC.

The chain links TRBV6-1 to TRBJ1-1, with TRBD1 as a possible D gene (5 bases). This CDR3 region has 16 residues. CDR1 MNHNS and CDR2 SASEGT come from the germline V gene. The CDR3 coding sequence is TGTCTTAGGCACCCGAGGGGATTAGTAGGGAACACTGAAGCTTTCTTT. Its protein is CLRHPRGLVGNTEAFF.

The chain is built from TRBV5-4 and TRBJ2-5, with 7 positions matching TRBD1. CDR3 length: 15 amino acids. The germline CDR1 and CDR2 sequences are SGHNT and YYREEE (reference sequence). Germline trimming cut 0 bases from V and 1 base from J; bases unmatched to any gene: 3. The CDR3 DNA sequence: TGTGCCAGCAGCTTGGGGGGACAGACCCAAGAGACCCAGTACTTC. This translates into CASSLGGQTQETQYF.

The V call is TRBV11-3, the J call TRBJ2-5; TRBD1 agrees at 10 bases. CDR1 and CDR2 (germline): SGHNT, YENEEA. Trimming removed 1 base from V and 5 bases from J; junction bases left unmatched: 4. The CDR3 runs 15 residues. This CDR3 is CASSLGADRGETQYF. In DNA, the CDR3 is TGTGCCAGCAGCTTAGGAGCGGACAGGGGGGAGACCCAGTACTTC.

This clonotype was observed a handful of times. This chain links TRBV3-1 with TRBJ2-7; TRBD1 matches 9 bases. Germline V gene data show CDR1 as LGHDT and CDR2 as YNNKEL (reference sequence). The CDR3 loop spans 14 amino acids. V trimming: 3 bases; J trimming: 3 bases; junction bases outside the gene matches: 3. CDR3 protein: CASSHTDRGYEQYF. CDR3 DNA sequence: TGTGCCAGCAGCCACACGGACAGGGGCTACGAGCAGTACTTC.

This clonotype has at least ten counts. The rearrangement joins TRBV20-1 to TRBJ2-1; 9 nucleotides agree with TRBD1. V trimming: 6 bases; J trimming: 9 bases; junction bases outside the gene matches: 12. This CDR3 contains 14 residues. From germline, CDR1 is DFQATT and CDR2 SNEGSKA (reference sequence). The CDR3 sequence is CSATMGQGPTEQFF. As DNA, the CDR3 is TGCAGTGCCACGATGGGACAGGGCCCTACTGAGCAGTTCTTC.

This clonotype was detected ten times or more. The chain employs TRBV9 and TRBJ2-6, with 7 bases aligning to TRBD1. CDR1 SGDLS and CDR2 YYNGEE come from the germline V gene. Losses at the gene ends were 5 bases for V and 0 bases for J; bases not matched to a gene: 8. The CDR3 runs 17 residues. CDR3 DNA sequence: TGTGCCAGCAGAAGGACAGGCGACGACTCTGGGGCCAACGTCCTGACTTTC. It codes for CASRRTGDDSGANVLTF. The variable domain in full, completed from reference TRBV9 and TRBJ2-6, reads DSGVTQTPKHLITATGQRVTLRCSPRSGDLSVYWYQQSLDQGLQFLIQYYNGEERAKGNILERFSAQQFPDLHSELNLSSLELGDSALYFCASRRTGDDSGANVLTFGAGSRLTVL.

In its sample, this clonotype was seen many times. Here the CDR3 DNA reads TGTGCCAGCAGCCGGAGCGGGGGGCCGAACACCGGGGAGCTGTTTTTT. It codes for CASSRSGGPNTGELFF. This chain joins TRBV11-2 and TRBJ2-2, with 9 bases fitting TRBD2. Trimming took 5 bases from V and 0 from J; bases not matched to a gene: 4. Germline V gene data show CDR1 as SGHAT and CDR2 as FQNNGV. The CDR3 loop spans 16 amino acids. Supplemented by reference TRBV11-2 and TRBJ2-2, the full variable domain reads EAGVAQSPRYKIIEKRQSVAFWCNPISGHATLYWYQQILGQGPKLLIQFQNNGVVDDSQLPKDRFSAERLKGVDSTLKIQPAKLEDSAVYLCASSRSGGPNTGELFFGEGSRLTVL.

This clonotype was recorded many times. The chain joins TRBV7-8 to TRBJ1-2; the D gene is possibly TRBD1 (6 bases). V lost 11 bases and J 0 bases, leaving 7 bases between the germline ends. The CDR3 consists of 11 residues. The germline gives CDR1 SGHVS, CDR2 FQNEAQ. CDR3 sequence (DNA): TGTGCCGCAGGGGCTAACTATGGCTACACCTTC. Protein: CAAGANYGYTF.

This chain links TRBV27 with TRBJ1-2; D unclear. CDR1 and CDR2 (germline): MNHEY, SMNVEV (reference sequence). Trimming cost V 6 bases and J 8 bases, with 13 bases left between them. This CDR3 has 12 amino acids. CDR3 sequence (DNA): TGTGCCAGCAGGGGAGGTTACGGCGGCTACACCTTC. It yields the protein CASRGGYGGYTF.

This clonotype showed up many times. The V call is TRBV12-3 or TRBV12-4, the J call TRBJ2-5; D is possibly TRBD2 (7 bases). V lost 1 base and J lost 4, with 13 bases in between. CDR3 size: 15 residues. The CDR3 spells CASSLGGGLIETQYF. The CDR3 DNA follows: TGTGCCAGCAGTTTAGGGGGGGGCTTGATAGAGACCCAGTACTTC.

There are a few counts of this clonotype. The genes are TRBV12-3 or TRBV12-4 and TRBJ2-6; D not resolved. The V gene lost 6 bases and the J gene lost 0 bases, with 15 bases spanning the gap. The CDR3 has 17 residues. CDR3 sequence (DNA): TGTGCCAGCAGCCCCGACGTGGGGTTCTCTGGGGCCAACGTCCTGACTTTC. Its translation: CASSPDVGFSGANVLTF.

The chain recombines TRBV20-1 with TRBJ1-4, with 8 bases identical to TRBD1. Germline V gene lookup returns CDR1 DFQATT and CDR2 SNEGSKA (reference sequence). The V and J ends lost 2 bases and 5 bases, in that order; junction bases with no gene match: 7. The CDR3 is 15 residues long. The CDR3 spells CSARPTGGSNEKLFF. The CDR3 nucleotides are TGCAGTGCTAGACCTACAGGGGGTTCGAATGAAAAACTGTTTTTT.

This clonotype was picked up many times. The rearrangement joins TRBV5-1 to TRBJ2-5, with D unclear. The CDR3 has 13 amino acids. The germline CDR1 and CDR2 sequences are SGHRS and YFSETQ. V lost 2 bases to trimming and J lost 3 bases, with 8 bases between them. DNA for the CDR3: TGCGCCAGCAGCTTAGGGATAGAAGAGACCCAGTACTTC. Amino acids: CASSLGIEETQYF.

This chain uses TRBV19 with TRBJ1-1, with 8 bases that match TRBD1. Germline V gene sequence: CDR1 LNHDA, CDR2 SQIVND (reference sequence). The V segment lost 7 bases and the J segment 7 bases; nucleotides outside the gene matches: 8. The CDR3 length is 13 residues. CDR3 nucleotide sequence: TGTGCCAGTATTCCACAGGGGGAGGTTGAAGCTTTCTTT. Protein: CASIPQGEVEAFF.

Here the CDR3 reads CSAGAPVRLAGVKSYNEQFF. The CDR3 nucleotides read TGCAGTGCTGGAGCCCCTGTGAGGCTAGCGGGAGTTAAGTCCTACAATGAGCAGTTCTTC. The gene calls are TRBV20-1 and TRBJ2-1, with TRBD2 matching over 10 bases. The CDR3 covers 20 residues. The V segment lost 5 bases and the J segment 1 base; nucleotides outside the gene matches: 20. Germline V CDR1 and CDR2: DFQATT, SNEGSKA (reference sequence).

V gene TRBV6-1 combines with J gene TRBJ1-4, with TRBD1 identical over 9 bases. This CDR3 contains 15 residues. The trim removed 6 bases at V and 2 bases at J, leaving 4 bases unmatched. The germline CDR1 and CDR2 sequences are MNHNS and SASEGT. The CDR3 is CASRSGQGTNEKLFF. The CDR3 DNA follows: TGTGCCAGCAGGTCCGGACAGGGGACTAATGAAAAACTGTTTTTT.

This clonotype has just a few counts. This chain connects TRBV6-5 to TRBJ2-1, with D perhaps TRBD2 (5 bases). Germline CDR1 reads MNHEY; CDR2 reads SVGAGI. Trimming shortened V by 0 bases and J by 2 bases, and 11 bases separated the two germline ends. CDR3 size: 16 residues. Here the CDR3 DNA reads TGTGCCAGCAGTTACTCGTACCCGGGAACCTACAATGAGCAGTTCTTC. The encoded protein is CASSYSYPGTYNEQFF.

This clonotype came up a few times. V and J are TRBV5-1 and TRBJ2-1, with TRBD1 as a possible D gene (5 bases). V shed 0 bases and J shed 7 bases, with 11 bases lying between them. There are 14 residues in the CDR3. From germline, CDR1 is SGHRS and CDR2 YFSETQ. The CDR3 bases are TGCGCCAGCAGCTTGGTGTCAGGGAAGAATGAGCAGTTCTTC. This codes for CASSLVSGKNEQFF.

This clonotype turned up a few times. This rearrangement joins TRBV18 to TRBJ2-2; possibly TRBD1 for D (6 bases). Trimming shortened V by 4 bases and J by 2 bases, and 11 bases separated the two germline ends. The V gene's germline CDR1 is KGHSH and CDR2 LQKENI. The CDR3 is 15 amino acids. This chain's CDR3 is CASSRTDGNTGELFF. CDR3 nucleotide sequence: TGTGCCAGCTCACGGACAGACGGAAACACCGGGGAGCTGTTTTTT.

The chain is built from TRBV7-9 and TRBJ2-6, with D possibly being TRBD1 (5 bases). CDR3 length: 16 amino acids. The germline V and J ends were trimmed by 2 bases and 2 bases, with 10 bases remaining between them. Germline V lookup: CDR1 SEHNR, CDR2 FQNEAQ (reference sequence). The CDR3 here is CASSLFPGPGANVLTF. CDR3 in DNA: TGTGCCAGCAGCTTATTCCCAGGGCCTGGGGCCAACGTCCTGACTTTC.

This clonotype was seen only a few times. The chain employs TRBV11-2 and TRBJ1-1; 7 nucleotides agree with TRBD1. There are 15 residues in the CDR3. CDR1 and CDR2 from the germline V gene are SGHAT and FQNNGV. V was clipped by 5 bases and J by 6 bases; unmatched bases: 12. The CDR3 DNA reads TGTGCCAGCAGCGTGGGAGTACAGGGGAAGCCTGAAGCTTTCTTT. The encoded protein is CASSVGVQGKPEAFF.

This clonotype appeared a few times. The gene calls are TRBV27 and TRBJ2-2; D is uncertain. The CDR3 has 14 residues. CDR1 and CDR2 from the germline V gene are MNHEY and SMNVEV (reference sequence). Trimming took off 5 bases at V and 0 bases at J, with 7 bases between the two ends. This CDR3 is CASSPLPNTGELFF. DNA of the CDR3: TGTGCCAGCAGTCCCCTCCCGAACACCGGGGAGCTGTTTTTT.

The chain carries TRBV5-1 and TRBJ2-3; TRBD2 aligns across 10 bases. The CDR3 has 17 residues. Germline lookup yields CDR1 SGHRS and CDR2 YFSETQ. V dropped 3 bases and J dropped 3; count of bases not matched to a gene: 10. This chain's CDR3 is CASSSAGGLLGTDTQYF. The CDR3 DNA reads TGCGCCAGCAGCTCAGCGGGGGGGCTTTTAGGTACAGATACGCAGTATTTT.